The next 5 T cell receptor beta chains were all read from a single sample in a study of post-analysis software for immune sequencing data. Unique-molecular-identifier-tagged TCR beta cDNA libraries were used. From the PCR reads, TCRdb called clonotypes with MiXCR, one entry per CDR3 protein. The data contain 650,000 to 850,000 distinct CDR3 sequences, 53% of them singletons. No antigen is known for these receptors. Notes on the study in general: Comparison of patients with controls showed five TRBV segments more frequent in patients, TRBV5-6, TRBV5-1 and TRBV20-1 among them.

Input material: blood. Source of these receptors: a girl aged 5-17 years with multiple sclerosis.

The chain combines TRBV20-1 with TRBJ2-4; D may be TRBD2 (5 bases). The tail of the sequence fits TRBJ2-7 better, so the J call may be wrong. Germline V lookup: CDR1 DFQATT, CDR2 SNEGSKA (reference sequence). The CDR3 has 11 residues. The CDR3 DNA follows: TGCAGTGCCCTCAGAGGGAGCGAGCAGTACTTC. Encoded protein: CSALRGSEQYF.

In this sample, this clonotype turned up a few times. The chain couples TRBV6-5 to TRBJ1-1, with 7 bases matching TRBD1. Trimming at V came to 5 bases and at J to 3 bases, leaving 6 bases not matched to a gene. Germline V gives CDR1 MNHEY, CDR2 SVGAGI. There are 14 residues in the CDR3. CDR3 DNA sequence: TGTGCCAGCAGTAGCCCGACAGGGCACACTGAAGCTTTCTTT. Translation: CASSSPTGHTEAFF.

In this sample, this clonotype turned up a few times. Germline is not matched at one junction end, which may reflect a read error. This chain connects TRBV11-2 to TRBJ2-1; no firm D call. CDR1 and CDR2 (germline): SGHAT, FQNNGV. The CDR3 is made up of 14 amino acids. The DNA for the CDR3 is TGTGCCAACAGCTTAGACCGTTCGAACAATGAGCAGTTCTTC. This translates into CANSLDRSNNEQFF.

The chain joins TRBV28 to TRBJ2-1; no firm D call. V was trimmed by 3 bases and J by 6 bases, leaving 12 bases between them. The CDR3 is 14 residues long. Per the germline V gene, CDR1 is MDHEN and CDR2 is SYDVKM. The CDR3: CASSLLQALNEQFF. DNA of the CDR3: TGTGCCAGCAGTTTGCTTCAGGCTCTCAATGAGCAGTTCTTC.

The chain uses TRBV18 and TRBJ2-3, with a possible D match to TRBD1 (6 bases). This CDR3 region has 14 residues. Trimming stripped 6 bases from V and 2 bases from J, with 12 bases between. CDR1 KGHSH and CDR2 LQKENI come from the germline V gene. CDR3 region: CASSTRGTTDTQYF. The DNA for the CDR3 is TGTGCCAGCTCTACAAGGGGGACCACAGATACGCAGTATTTT.